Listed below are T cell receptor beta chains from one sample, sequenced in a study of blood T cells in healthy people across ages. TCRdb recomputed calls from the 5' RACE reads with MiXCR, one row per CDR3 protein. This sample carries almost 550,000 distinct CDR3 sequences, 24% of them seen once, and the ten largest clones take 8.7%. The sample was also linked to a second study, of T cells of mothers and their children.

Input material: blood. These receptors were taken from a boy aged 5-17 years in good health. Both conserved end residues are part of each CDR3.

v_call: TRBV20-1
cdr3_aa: CSARVRLAGNIQYF

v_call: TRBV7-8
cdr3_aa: CASGLGQDRNEQFF

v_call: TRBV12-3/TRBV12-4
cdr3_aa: CRSGGPGNTIYF

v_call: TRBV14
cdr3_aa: CASSRRQALSSYNEQFF

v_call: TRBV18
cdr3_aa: CASSPRDVGLAADTQYF

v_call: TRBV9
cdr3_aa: CASSGPDSLTQYF

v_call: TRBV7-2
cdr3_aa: CASSQGTGTEQYF

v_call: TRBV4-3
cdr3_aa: CASSQEPRGTQYF

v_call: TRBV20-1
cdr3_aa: CSARDLFGSETQYF

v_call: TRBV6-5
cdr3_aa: CASRPWQGDSYGYTF

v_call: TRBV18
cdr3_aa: CASSRLRGWTEAFF

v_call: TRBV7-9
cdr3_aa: CASSFVLAGQETQYF

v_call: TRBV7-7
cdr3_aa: CASSSTGLVTDTQYF

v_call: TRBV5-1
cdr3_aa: CASSQEGGLNYGYTF

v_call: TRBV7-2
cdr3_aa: CASSLGRVRRGYEQYF

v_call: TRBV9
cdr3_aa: CASSVGPLQQGAGETQYF

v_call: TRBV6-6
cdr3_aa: CASSYYNTDTQYF

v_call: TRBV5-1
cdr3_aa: CASGFSSSYNEQFF

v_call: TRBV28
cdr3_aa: CASSRVRVGAHF

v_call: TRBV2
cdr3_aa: CASRKGQGGDNEQFF

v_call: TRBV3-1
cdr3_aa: CASSHRQQRDSPLHF

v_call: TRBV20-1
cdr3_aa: CSARDLRLAGYNEQFF

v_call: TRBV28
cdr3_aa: CASSLRGALAKNIQYF

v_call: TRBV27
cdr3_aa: CASSRPSYNEQFF

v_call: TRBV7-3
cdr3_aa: CASSITGTGYTDTQYF

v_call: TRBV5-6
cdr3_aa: CASSLWGGTPDTQYF

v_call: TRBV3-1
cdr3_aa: CASSQVGRGQETQYF

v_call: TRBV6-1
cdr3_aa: CASSEKVDRVDTEAFF

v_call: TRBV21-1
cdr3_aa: CASSKETGEPYSNQPQHF

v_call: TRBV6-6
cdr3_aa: CASSTSRDRGDEQYF

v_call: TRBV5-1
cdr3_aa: CASSLDGQGNYGYTF

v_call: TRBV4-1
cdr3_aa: CASSQGLHEKLFF

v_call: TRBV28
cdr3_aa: CASRGDTQYF

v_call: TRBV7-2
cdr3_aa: CASSPAGRALDEQFF

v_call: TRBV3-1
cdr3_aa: CASSQEGQFYEQYF

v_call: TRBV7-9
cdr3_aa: CASSPRQGATGELFF

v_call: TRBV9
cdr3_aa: CASSVGEFEQYF

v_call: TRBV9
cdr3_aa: CASSVEWSGETQYF

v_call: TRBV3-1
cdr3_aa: CASSFSGSEQFF

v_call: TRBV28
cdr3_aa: CASSSPTPSGQGKGNTIYF